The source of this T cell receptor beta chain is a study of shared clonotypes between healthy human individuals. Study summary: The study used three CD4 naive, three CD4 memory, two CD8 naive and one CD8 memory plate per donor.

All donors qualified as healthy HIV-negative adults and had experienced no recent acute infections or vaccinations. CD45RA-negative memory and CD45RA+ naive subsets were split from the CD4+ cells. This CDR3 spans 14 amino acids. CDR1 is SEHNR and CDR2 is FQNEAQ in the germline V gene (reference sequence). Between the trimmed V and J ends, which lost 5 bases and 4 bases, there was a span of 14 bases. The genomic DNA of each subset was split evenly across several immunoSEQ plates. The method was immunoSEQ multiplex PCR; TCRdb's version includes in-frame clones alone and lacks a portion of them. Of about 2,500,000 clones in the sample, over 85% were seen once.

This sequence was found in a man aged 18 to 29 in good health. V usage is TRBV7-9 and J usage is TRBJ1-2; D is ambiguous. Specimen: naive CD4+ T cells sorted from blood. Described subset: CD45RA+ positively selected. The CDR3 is CASSLDQPLYGYTF. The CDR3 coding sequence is TGTGCCAGCAGCCTTGACCAGCCTCTCTATGGCTACACCTTC.